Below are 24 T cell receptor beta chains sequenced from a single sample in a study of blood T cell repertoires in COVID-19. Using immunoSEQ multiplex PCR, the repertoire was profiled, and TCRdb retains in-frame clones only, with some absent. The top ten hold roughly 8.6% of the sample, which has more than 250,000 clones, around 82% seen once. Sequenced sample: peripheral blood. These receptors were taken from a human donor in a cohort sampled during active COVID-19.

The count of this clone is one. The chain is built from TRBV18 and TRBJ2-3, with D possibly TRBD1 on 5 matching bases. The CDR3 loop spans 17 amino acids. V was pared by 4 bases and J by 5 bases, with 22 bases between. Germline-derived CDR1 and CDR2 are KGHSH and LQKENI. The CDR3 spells CASSRGHRGNIGDTQYF. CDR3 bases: TGTGCCAGCTCACGAGGCCATAGGGGAAATATCGGAGATACGCAGTATTTT.

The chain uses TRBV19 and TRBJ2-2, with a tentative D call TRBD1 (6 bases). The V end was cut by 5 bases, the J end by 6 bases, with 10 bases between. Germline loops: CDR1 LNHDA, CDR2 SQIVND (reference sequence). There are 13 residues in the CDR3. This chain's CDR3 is CASSAGTPGELFF. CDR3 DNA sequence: TGTGCCAGTAGTGCCGGGACACCCGGGGAGCTGTTTTTT.

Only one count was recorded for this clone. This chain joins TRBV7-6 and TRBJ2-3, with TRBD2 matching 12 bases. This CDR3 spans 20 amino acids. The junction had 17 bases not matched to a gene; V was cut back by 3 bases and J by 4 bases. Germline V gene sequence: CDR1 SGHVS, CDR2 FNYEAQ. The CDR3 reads CASSLWSRSTSGRSADTQYF. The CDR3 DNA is TGTGCCAGCAGCTTGTGGTCCCGTTCGACTAGCGGGAGAAGTGCAGATACGCAGTATTTT.

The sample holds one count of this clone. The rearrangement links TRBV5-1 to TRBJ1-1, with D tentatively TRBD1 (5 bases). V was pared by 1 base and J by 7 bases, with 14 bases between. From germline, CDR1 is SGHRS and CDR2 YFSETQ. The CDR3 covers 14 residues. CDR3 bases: TGCGCCAGCAGCTTGCCATCAGGGCTCGATGAAGCTTTCTTT. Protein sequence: CASSLPSGLDEAFF.

CDR3 coding DNA: TGCGCCAGCAGCCAACTAGCGAACACAGATACGCAGTATTTT. Translated: CASSQLANTDTQYF. This sequence joins TRBV4-1 and TRBJ2-3; possibly TRBD2 for D (6 bases). The CDR3 runs 14 residues. Trimming removed 2 bases from V and 2 bases from J, with 8 bases in between. Germline V gene data show CDR1 as MGHRA and CDR2 as YSYEKL.

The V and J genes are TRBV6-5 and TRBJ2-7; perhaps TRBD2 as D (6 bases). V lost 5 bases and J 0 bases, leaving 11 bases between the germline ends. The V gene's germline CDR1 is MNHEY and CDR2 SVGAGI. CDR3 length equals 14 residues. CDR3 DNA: TGTGCCAGCAGTCCGGCGGGGAGCTCCTACGAGCAGTACTTC. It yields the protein CASSPAGSSYEQYF.

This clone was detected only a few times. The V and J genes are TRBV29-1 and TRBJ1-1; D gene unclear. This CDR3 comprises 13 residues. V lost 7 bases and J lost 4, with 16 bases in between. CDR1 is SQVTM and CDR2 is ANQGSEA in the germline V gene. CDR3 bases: TGCAGCGGACATTTTGCTGGTTCCACTGAAGCTTTCTTT. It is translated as CSGHFAGSTEAFF.

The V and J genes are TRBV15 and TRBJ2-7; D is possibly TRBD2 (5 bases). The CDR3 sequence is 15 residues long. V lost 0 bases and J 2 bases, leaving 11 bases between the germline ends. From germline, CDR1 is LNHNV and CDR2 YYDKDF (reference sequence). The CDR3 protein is CATSREPHGAYEQYF. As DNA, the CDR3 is TGTGCCACCAGCAGAGAGCCACACGGGGCCTACGAGCAGTACTTC.

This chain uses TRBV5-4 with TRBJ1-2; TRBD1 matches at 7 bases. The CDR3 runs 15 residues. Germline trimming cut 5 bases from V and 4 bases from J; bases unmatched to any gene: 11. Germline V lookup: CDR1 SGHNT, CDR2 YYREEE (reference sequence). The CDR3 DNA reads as TGTGCCAGCAGTTCCGGACAGGCGAAGAGCTATGGCTACACCTTC. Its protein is CASSSGQAKSYGYTF.

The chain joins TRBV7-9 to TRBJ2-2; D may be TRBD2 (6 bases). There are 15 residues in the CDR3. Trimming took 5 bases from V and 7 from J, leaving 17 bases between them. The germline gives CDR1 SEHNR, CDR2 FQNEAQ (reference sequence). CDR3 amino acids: CASSLARQGGGELFF. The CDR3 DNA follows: TGTGCCAGCAGCCTGGCGCGGCAGGGAGGCGGGGAGCTGTTTTTT.

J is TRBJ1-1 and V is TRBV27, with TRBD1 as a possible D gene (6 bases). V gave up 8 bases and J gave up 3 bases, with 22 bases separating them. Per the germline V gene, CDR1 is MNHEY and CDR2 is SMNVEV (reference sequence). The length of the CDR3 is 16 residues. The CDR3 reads CASGRVQGLVDTEAFF. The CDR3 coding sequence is TGTGCCAGCGGAAGAGTCCAGGGGCTGGTGGACACTGAAGCTTTCTTT.

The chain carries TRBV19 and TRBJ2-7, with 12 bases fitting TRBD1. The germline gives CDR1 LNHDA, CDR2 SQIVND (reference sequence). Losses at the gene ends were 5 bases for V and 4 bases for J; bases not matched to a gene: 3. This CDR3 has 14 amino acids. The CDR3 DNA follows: TGTGCCAGTAGTCTGGGACAGGGGGCGTACGAGCAGTACTTC. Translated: CASSLGQGAYEQYF. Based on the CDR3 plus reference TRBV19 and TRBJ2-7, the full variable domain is DGGITQSPKYLFRKEGQNVTLSCEQNLNHDAMYWYRQDPGQGLRLIYYSQIVNDFQKGDIAEGYSVSREKKESFPLTVTSAQKNPTAFYLCASSLGQGAYEQYFGPGTRLTVT.

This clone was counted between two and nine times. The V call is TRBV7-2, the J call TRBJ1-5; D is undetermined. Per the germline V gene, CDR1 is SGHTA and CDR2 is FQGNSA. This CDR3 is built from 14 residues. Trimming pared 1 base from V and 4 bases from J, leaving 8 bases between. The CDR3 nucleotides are TGTGCCAGCAGCTTAGGAATTACTAATCAGCCCCAGCATTTT. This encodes CASSLGITNQPQHF. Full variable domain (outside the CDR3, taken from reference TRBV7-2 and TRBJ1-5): GAGVSQSPSNKVTEKGKDVELRCDPISGHTALYWYRQSLGQGLEFLIYFQGNSAPDKSGLPSDRFSAERTGGSVSTLTIQRTQQEDSAVYLCASSLGITNQPQHFGDGTRLSIL.

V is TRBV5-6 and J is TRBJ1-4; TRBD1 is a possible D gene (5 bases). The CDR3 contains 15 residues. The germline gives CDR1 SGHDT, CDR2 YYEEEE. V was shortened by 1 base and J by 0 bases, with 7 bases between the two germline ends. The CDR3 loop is CASSLQGSTNEKLFF. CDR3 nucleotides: TGTGCCAGCAGCTTGCAGGGTTCAACTAATGAAAAACTGTTTTTT.

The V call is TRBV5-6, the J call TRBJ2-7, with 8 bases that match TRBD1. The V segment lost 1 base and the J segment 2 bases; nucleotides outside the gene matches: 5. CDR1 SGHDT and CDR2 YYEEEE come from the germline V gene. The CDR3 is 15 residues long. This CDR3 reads CASSLIGQGPYEQYF. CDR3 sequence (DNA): TGTGCCAGCAGCTTGATCGGACAGGGTCCCTACGAGCAGTACTTC.

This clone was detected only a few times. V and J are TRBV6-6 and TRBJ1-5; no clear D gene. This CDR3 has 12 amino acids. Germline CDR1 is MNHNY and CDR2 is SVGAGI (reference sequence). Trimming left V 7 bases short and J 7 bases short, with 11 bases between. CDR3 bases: TGTGCCAGCACCTACGGTCAACAGCCCCAGCATTTT. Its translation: CASTYGQQPQHF.

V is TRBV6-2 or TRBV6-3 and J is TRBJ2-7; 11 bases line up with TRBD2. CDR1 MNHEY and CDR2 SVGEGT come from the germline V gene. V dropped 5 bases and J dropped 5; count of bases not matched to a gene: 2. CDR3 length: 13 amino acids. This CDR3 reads CASSTSGSHEQYF. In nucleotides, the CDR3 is TGTGCCAGCAGTACTAGCGGGAGCCACGAGCAGTACTTC.

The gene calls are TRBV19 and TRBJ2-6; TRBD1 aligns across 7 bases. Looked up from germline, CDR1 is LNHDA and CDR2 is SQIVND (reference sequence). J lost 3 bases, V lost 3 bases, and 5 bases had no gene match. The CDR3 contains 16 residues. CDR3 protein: CASSIRGQGGANVLTF. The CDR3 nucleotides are TGTGCCAGTAGTATTAGGGGGCAAGGTGGGGCCAACGTCCTGACTTTC.

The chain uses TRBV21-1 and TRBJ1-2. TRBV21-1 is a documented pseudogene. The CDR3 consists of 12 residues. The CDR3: CASGLLFSGYTF. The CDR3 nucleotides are TGTGCCAGCGGACTGCTTTTTTCCGGCTACACCTTC.

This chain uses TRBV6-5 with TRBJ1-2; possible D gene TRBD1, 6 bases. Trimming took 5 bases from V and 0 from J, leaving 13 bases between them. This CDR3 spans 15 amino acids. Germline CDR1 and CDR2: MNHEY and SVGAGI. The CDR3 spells CASSPQGPANYGYTF. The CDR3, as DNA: TGTGCCAGCAGTCCACAGGGACCAGCTAACTATGGCTACACCTTC.

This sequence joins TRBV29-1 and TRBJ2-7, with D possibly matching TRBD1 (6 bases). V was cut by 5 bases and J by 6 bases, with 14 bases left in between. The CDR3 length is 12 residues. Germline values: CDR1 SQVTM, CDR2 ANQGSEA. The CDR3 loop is CSVQTQGLEQYF. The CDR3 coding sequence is TGCAGCGTTCAGACACAGGGCCTCGAGCAGTACTTC.

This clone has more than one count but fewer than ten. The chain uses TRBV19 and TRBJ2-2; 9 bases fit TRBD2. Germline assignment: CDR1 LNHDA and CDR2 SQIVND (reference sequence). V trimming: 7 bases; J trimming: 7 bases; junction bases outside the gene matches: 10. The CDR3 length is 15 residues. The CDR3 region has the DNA TGTGCCAGTACCCTGGCGGGAGGGCCAATCGGGGAGCTGTTTTTT. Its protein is CASTLAGGPIGELFF.

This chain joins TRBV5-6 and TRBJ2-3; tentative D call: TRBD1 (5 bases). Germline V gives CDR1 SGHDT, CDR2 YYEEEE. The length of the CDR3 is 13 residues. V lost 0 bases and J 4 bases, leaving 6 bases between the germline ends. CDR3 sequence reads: CASSLGGADTQYF. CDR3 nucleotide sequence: TGTGCCAGCAGCTTGGGGGGCGCAGATACGCAGTATTTT.

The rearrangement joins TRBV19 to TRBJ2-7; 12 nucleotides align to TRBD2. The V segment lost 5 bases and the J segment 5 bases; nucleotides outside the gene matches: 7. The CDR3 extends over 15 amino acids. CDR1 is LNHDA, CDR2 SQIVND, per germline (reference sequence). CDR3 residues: CASSVPGLAGHEQYF. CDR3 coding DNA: TGTGCCAGTAGTGTTCCGGGACTAGCGGGCCACGAGCAGTACTTC.